This is a list of T cell receptor beta chains from one sample in a study of siplizumab effects on memory and regulatory T cells. TCRdb's table, derived via immunoSEQ multiplex PCR, lists solely in-frame clones and lacks some. Of some 100,000 clones in the sample, approximately 96% were seen once. Specimen: naive CD4+ T cells sorted from blood. Receptors were obtained from a human donor in good health. CDR3s include the opening cysteine and the closing phenylalanine or tryptophan. A D gene is named only where the DNA matches it firmly. Clone size is shown for a subset of rows, as once, few, many or a class of expanded clone.

TRBJ1-1 | . | TRBV5-1 | . | CASSLGLVNTEAFF | TGCGCCAGCAGCTTGGGTCTGGTGAACACTGAAGCTTTCTTT
TRBJ2-3 | TRBD2 | TRBV5-1 | . | CASSLGSGVGNTQYF | TGCGCCAGCAGCTTGGGTAGCGGGGTGGGGAATACGCAGTATTTT
TRBJ2-3 | TRBD2 | TRBV10-3 | . | CAISGTSGGAAADTQYF | TGTGCCATCAGTGGGACTAGCGGGGGGGCAGCCGCAGATACGCAGTATTTT
TRBJ1-3 | TRBD1 | TRBV7-3 | . | CASSLTGTGTGNTIYF | TGTGCCAGCAGCTTAACCGGGACAGGGACTGGAAACACCATATATTTT
TRBJ1-1 | . | TRBV5-8 | . | CASSPQEMNTEAFF | TGTGCCAGCAGCCCCCAGGAGATGAACACTGAAGCTTTCTTT
TRBJ1-3 | . | TRBV5-4 | once | CASSSGAGSQSGNTIYF | TGTGCCAGCAGCTCGGGGGCAGGGTCCCAATCTGGAAACACCATATATTTT
TRBJ2-7 | . | TRBV29-1 | once | CSVGHRVSYEQYF | TGCAGCGTTGGTCACAGGGTTTCCTACGAGCAGTACTTC
TRBJ1-4 | . | TRBV6-6 | . | CASTGAGAEKLFF | TGTGCCAGCACGGGGGCAGGGGCTGAAAAACTGTTTTTT
TRBJ2-1 | TRBD1 | TRBV5-1 | . | CASSFGTGGYPKLYNEQFF | TGCGCCAGCAGCTTTGGGACAGGGGGTTACCCCAAACTATACAATGAGCAGTTCTTC
TRBJ2-1 | . | TRBV9 | once | CASSVGQGGFNEQFF | TGTGCCAGCAGCGTAGGGCAGGGAGGATTCAATGAGCAGTTCTTC
TRBJ2-1 | TRBD1 | TRBV9 | . | CASSVVPSDRDNNEQFF | TGTGCCAGCAGCGTAGTCCCCTCGGACAGGGACAACAATGAGCAGTTCTTC
TRBJ2-2 | . | TRBV7-2 | . | CASSRQVRGELFF | TGTGCCAGCAGTCGACAGGTCCGGGGGGAGCTGTTTTTT
TRBJ1-2 | TRBD1 | TRBV27 | once | CASSFLIRDRVQGYTF | TGTGCCAGCAGTTTCTTAATCCGGGACAGGGTACAGGGCTACACCTTC
TRBJ2-3 | . | TRBV19 | . | CASSIGGSTDTQYF | TGTGCCAGTAGTATCGGGGGCTCCACAGATACGCAGTATTTT
TRBJ1-1 | . | TRBV20-1 | . | CSAPNRSEAFF | TGCAGTGCTCCTAACAGGTCTGAAGCTTTCTTT
TRBJ1-3 | . | TRBV19 | . | CASMIWGPGNTIYF | TGTGCCAGTATGATTTGGGGGCCTGGAAACACCATATATTTT
TRBJ2-7 | . | TRBV7-7 | once | CASSLAEKGEQYF | TGTGCCAGCAGCTTAGCCGAGAAGGGTGAGCAGTACTTC
TRBJ1-4 | TRBD1 | TRBV9 | . | CASSADRGWNEKLFF | TGTGCCAGCAGCGCCGACAGGGGCTGGAATGAAAAACTGTTTTTT
TRBJ1-6 | . | TRBV4-3 | . | CASSLGARSPLHF | TGCGCCAGCAGCCTAGGTGCGAGATCACCCCTCCACTTT
TRBJ2-7 | . | TRBV7-7 | . | CASSLMADSYEQYF | TGTGCCAGCAGCTTAATGGCAGACTCCTACGAGCAGTACTTC
TRBJ2-5 | TRBD2 | TRBV2 | . | CASRGTSGPQETQYF | TGTGCCAGCAGGGGGACTAGCGGCCCGCAAGAGACCCAGTACTTC
TRBJ1-2 | TRBD1 | TRBV5-1 | . | CASRLEGANYGYTF | TGCGCCAGCAGGCTTGAGGGGGCCAACTATGGCTACACCTTC
TRBJ1-5 | . | TRBV27 | . | CASSLSGRGAGHQPQHF | TGTGCCAGCAGTTTATCAGGAAGAGGGGCCGGGCATCAGCCCCAGCATTTT
TRBJ1-4 | . | TRBV11-1 | . | CASSRRSQNGKLFF | TGTGCCAGCAGCCGAAGGTCTCAGAACGGAAAACTGTTTTTT
TRBJ1-2 | . | TRBV9 | . | CASSVAPMETPNYGYTF | TGTGCCAGCAGCGTAGCCCCTATGGAAACCCCTAACTATGGCTACACCTTC
TRBJ2-6 | . | TRBV19 | . | CASSISGRGANVLTF | TGTGCCAGTAGTATCTCGGGCAGAGGGGCCAACGTCCTGACTTTC
TRBJ2-5 | TRBD1 | TRBV10-1 | . | CATSGTGGETQYF | TGCGCCACCTCCGGGACAGGTGGGGAGACCCAGTACTTC
TRBJ2-3 | . | TRBV19 | . | CARETARLTDTQYF | TGTGCCAGGGAGACAGCAAGGCTAACAGATACGCAGTATTTT
TRBJ1-4 | . | TRBV5-1 | . | CASSLSAQGNEKLFF | TGCGCCAGCAGCTTGAGTGCACAGGGTAATGAAAAACTGTTTTTT
TRBJ2-7 | . | TRBV6-6 | . | CASSYSKLASEQYF | TGTGCCAGCAGTTACTCGAAACTAGCCTCCGAGCAGTACTTC
TRBJ2-1 | TRBD1 | TRBV5-1 | . | CASGGQGVAYNEQFF | TGCGCCAGCGGCGGACAGGGGGTTGCCTACAATGAGCAGTTCTTC
TRBJ2-7 | . | TRBV15 | . | CATSRGGTGIYEQYF | TGTGCCACCAGCAGGGGGGGGACAGGTATATACGAGCAGTACTTC
TRBJ1-6 | . | TRBV7-3 | . | CASSLRGADSPLHF | TGTGCCAGCAGCTTAAGAGGGGCGGATTCACCCCTCCACTTT
TRBJ2-7 | TRBD1 | TRBV10-1 | . | CASSATGGTPYEQYF | TGCGCCAGCAGTGCAACAGGGGGCACCCCCTACGAGCAGTACTTC
TRBJ1-6 | . | TRBV28 | . | CASSFGNSPLHF | TGTGCCAGCAGTTTTGGGAATTCACCCCTCCACTTT
TRBJ1-4 | . | TRBV28 | once | CASSTLLQGKLFF | TGTGCCAGCAGTACTCTCCTCCAGGGGAAACTGTTTTTT
TRBJ1-5 | TRBD1 | TRBV2 | once | CASSVSGQGVQPQHF | TGTGCCAGCAGTGTTTCAGGACAGGGCGTCCAGCCCCAGCATTTT
TRBJ1-5 | TRBD1 | TRBV2 | . | CASSGDRASNQPQHF | TGTGCCAGCAGCGGAGACAGGGCCAGCAATCAGCCCCAGCATTTT
TRBJ1-1 | . | TRBV7-9 | . | CASSRTENTEAFF | TGTGCCAGCAGCCGGACAGAGAACACTGAAGCTTTCTTT
TRBJ1-6 | . | TRBV7-9 | . | CASSFTAGTGSPLHF | TGTGCCAGCAGCTTCACAGCAGGGACTGGTTCACCCCTCCACTTT
TRBJ1-2 | . | TRBV6-5 | once | CASSESRARGYTF | TGTGCCAGCAGTGAAAGTAGGGCCCGGGGCTACACCTTC